This T cell receptor beta chain was observed in a study of cytotoxic CD8 clonotypes in ibrutinib-treated CLL. About the research overall: Partial response occurred in 24 patients and complete response in 2; at median about 70 months, approximately 14 remained remitted and approximately twelve progressed. Broader study findings: Investigators sampled sustained-remission and progressing patients at differing times. Clonality went up at ibrutinib response and then declined back toward baseline at progression.

Frozen PBMC stocks contributed about 1.8 micrograms of genomic DNA to the TCR beta libraries. The CDR3 has 14 amino acids. Trimming left V 0 bases short and J 10 bases short, with 17 bases between. The germline V gene has CDR1 SGHRS and CDR2 YFSETQ. TCRdb keeps only in-frame clones here, not all; method: immunoSEQ multiplex PCR. This table has about 9,400 clones, approximately 57% appearing once. About this clone: Its specificity is unknown.

This specimen was PBMCs, taken before ibrutinib treatment. The origin of this receptor is a human donor with chronic lymphocytic leukemia. This chain connects TRBV5-1 to TRBJ2-7, with D tentatively TRBD1 (6 bases). CDR3 amino acids: CASSLGQGQPEQYF. The CDR3 DNA is TGCGCCAGCAGCTTGGGGCAGGGACAACCGGAACAGTACTTC.